The TCR beta chain described here comes from a study of cytomegalovirus exposure and HLA in healthy donors. Regarding the study as a whole: The study put 150 to 200 TCR beta chains on its list as cytomegalovirus-associated. Analyzed later, most CMV-associated TCR beta chains appeared HLA-restricted. The productive fraction for most TCR beta V segments was about 87% or about 30% in an earlier analysis.

With 60 Vbeta and 13 Jbeta primers, the PCR was carried out. Generated by immunoSEQ multiplex PCR, the TCRdb table keeps only in-frame clones and is missing some. The top ten clones hold around 3.5% of a sample with some 150,000 clones, approximately 77% of them seen once. About this clone itself: What it binds is not known.

This receptor was obtained from a man under 40 in good health and CMV-seropositive. The sample comprised PBMCs.

CDR3 DNA: TGTGCCAGCAGCCAAGAATATGCATCGGGCACCGGGGAGCTGTTTTTT. This encodes CASSQEYASGTGELFF. The chain links TRBV14 to TRBJ2-2; D unresolved. Trimming shortened V by 0 bases and J by 4 bases, and 12 bases separated the two germline ends. Per germline, CDR1 SGHDN and CDR2 FVKESK. The CDR3 contains 16 residues.